The next 32 T cell receptor beta chains were all read from a single sample in a study of cytomegalovirus exposure and HLA in healthy donors. 60 Vbeta and 13 Jbeta primers were used in PCR. Assay: immunoSEQ multiplex PCR; the TCRdb copy retains only in-frame clones and omits some. The sample lists some 150,000 clones; around 78% were seen once. Sequences were obtained from PBMCs. Source of these receptors: a female donor in good health and CMV-seropositive.

In its sample, this clone was seen a few times. The chain links TRBV7-2 to TRBJ1-5; 7 bases align to TRBD1. Germline V CDR1 and CDR2: SGHTA, FQGNSA. V gave up 1 base and J gave up 3 bases; unmatched junction bases: 6. This CDR3 has 16 amino acids. The CDR3, as DNA: TGTGCCAGCAGCTTAGGGGCAGGGGGATACAATCAGCCCCAGCATTTT. Protein product: CASSLGAGGYNQPQHF.

The gene calls are TRBV5-4 and TRBJ2-1, with 9 bases fitting TRBD1. CDR1 and CDR2 (germline): SGHNT, YYREEE (reference sequence). V gave up 4 bases and J gave up 9 bases; unmatched junction bases: 5. CDR3 length equals 13 residues. The CDR3 region is CASSGDRVGEQFF. The CDR3 nucleotides are TGTGCCAGCAGCGGGGACAGGGTCGGTGAGCAGTTCTTC.

The gene calls are TRBV5-4 and TRBJ2-3; 11 nucleotides align to TRBD2. This CDR3 has 15 residues. Germline CDR1 reads SGHNT; CDR2 reads YYREEE (reference sequence). V shed 3 bases, J shed 3 bases, and the junction held 3 bases outside the gene matches. The DNA for the CDR3 is TGTGCCAGCAGCTCAGGGACTAGCGGAACAGATACGCAGTATTTT. This sequence encodes CASSSGTSGTDTQYF. Full variable domain (rest looked up from reference TRBV5-4 and TRBJ2-3): ETGVTQSPTHLIKTRGQQVTLRCSSQSGHNTVSWYQQALGQGPQFIFQYYREEENGRGNFPPRFSGLQFPNYSSELNVNALELDDSALYLCASSSGTSGTDTQYFGPGTRLTVL.

This sequence joins TRBV6-1 and TRBJ2-1; D is unresolved. Trimming pared 4 bases from V and 5 bases from J, leaving 6 bases between. The germline gives CDR1 MNHNS, CDR2 SASEGT. The CDR3 runs to 12 residues. CDR3 loop: CASSVLHNEQFF. In DNA form, the CDR3 reads TGTGCCAGCAGTGTCCTCCACAATGAGCAGTTCTTC.

This clone was seen just once. This rearrangement joins TRBV6-1 to TRBJ2-3; D gene unclear. V lost 10 bases and J lost 4, with 18 bases in between. There are 14 residues in the CDR3. The germline V gene has CDR1 MNHNS and CDR2 SASEGT. CDR3 protein: CATTSPVLADTQYF. CDR3 bases: TGTGCCACTACGTCCCCCGTGCTTGCAGATACGCAGTATTTT.

The V call is TRBV11-2, the J call TRBJ2-5; possible D gene TRBD1, 6 bases. The length of the CDR3 is 15 residues. Per the germline V gene, CDR1 is SGHAT and CDR2 is FQNNGV. V lost 7 bases, J lost 5 bases, and 20 bases lay in between. The CDR3 nucleotides are TGTGCCAGCACCGAAAACCTAGGGGGACCGGAGACCCAGTACTTC. Protein: CASTENLGGPETQYF.

V and J are TRBV7-8 and TRBJ1-1; 7 nucleotides line up with TRBD1. This CDR3 is built from 14 residues. Germline V gives CDR1 SGHVS, CDR2 FQNEAQ. V lost 5 bases and J lost 4; bases outside the gene matches: 7. The CDR3 protein is CASSANRGITEAFF. The CDR3 bases are TGTGCCAGCAGCGCAAACAGGGGAATCACTGAAGCTTTCTTT.

V is TRBV9 and J is TRBJ2-3, with D possibly being TRBD2 (5 bases). Trimming left V 4 bases short and J 1 base short, with 16 bases between. The CDR3 is made up of 16 amino acids. CDR1 and CDR2 (germline): SGDLS, YYNGEE. The CDR3 is CASSSVGGSGTDTQYF. The DNA for the CDR3 is TGTGCCAGCAGCTCTGTCGGCGGGTCTGGCACAGATACGCAGTATTTT.

This clone showed up just once. The gene calls are TRBV11-2 and TRBJ1-2; D might be TRBD1 (6 bases). V was pared by 1 base and J by 3 bases, with 9 bases between. Germline V gives CDR1 SGHAT, CDR2 FQNNGV. The CDR3 is made up of 14 amino acids. The CDR3 loop reads CASSLGNRDYGYTF. CDR3 DNA sequence: TGTGCCAGCAGCTTAGGGAACAGGGACTATGGCTACACCTTC.

This clone has only one observation. CDR3 amino acids: CASSLVAGEVDEQFF. The DNA of the CDR3 is TGCGCCAGCAGCTTAGTAGCGGGAGAGGTTGATGAGCAGTTCTTC. This chain joins TRBV5-1 and TRBJ2-1, with 9 bases matching TRBD2. The CDR3 is 15 amino acids. V gave up 2 bases and J gave up 8 bases; unmatched junction bases: 8. From germline, CDR1 is SGHRS and CDR2 YFSETQ.

This clone has just a few counts. The chain employs TRBV30 and TRBJ1-4; 8 nucleotides agree with TRBD1. Trimming took 7 bases from V and 7 from J; bases not matched to a gene: 2. CDR1 and CDR2 (germline): GTSNPN, SVGIG (reference sequence). CDR3 length equals 11 residues. The CDR3 nucleotides read TGTGCCTTGGACAGGGCTGAAAAACTGTTTTTT. It yields the protein CALDRAEKLFF.

The rearrangement links TRBV18 to TRBJ2-7, with D maybe TRBD1 (6 bases). Germline V CDR1 and CDR2: KGHSH, LQKENI. V gave up 8 bases and J gave up 5 bases, with 16 bases separating them. The CDR3 runs 13 residues. CDR3: CASTNRVRNEQYF. CDR3 nucleotides: TGTGCCAGCACAAACAGGGTTCGGAACGAGCAGTACTTC.

This chain uses TRBV7-3 with TRBJ2-3; TRBD1 agrees at 7 bases. Germline V CDR1 and CDR2: SGHTA, FQGTGA. The CDR3 length is 13 residues. The V segment lost 4 bases and the J segment 8 bases; nucleotides outside the gene matches: 6. Here the CDR3 reads CASSSQGSGTQYF. DNA for the CDR3: TGTGCCAGCAGCTCACAGGGGTCCGGTACGCAGTATTTT.

In this sample, this clone turned up a few times. This chain links TRBV5-1 with TRBJ2-7; tentative D call: TRBD1 (7 bases). CDR1 and CDR2 from the germline V gene are SGHRS and YFSETQ. The CDR3 has 15 amino acids. V lost 3 bases to trimming and J lost 2 bases, with 15 bases between them. The CDR3 is CASSSPDREAYEQYF. The CDR3 DNA reads as TGCGCCAGCAGCTCGCCAGACAGGGAGGCCTACGAGCAGTACTTC.

There are a few counts of this clone. The J gene is TRBJ2-3, the V gene TRBV7-3; D is ambiguous. V was trimmed by 2 bases and J by 4 bases, leaving 10 bases between them. Germline CDR1 SGHTA, CDR2 FQGTGA. The CDR3 loop spans 14 amino acids. The CDR3 nucleotides read TGTGCCAGCAGCTTATACGGTTCCCCAGATACGCAGTATTTT. It codes for CASSLYGSPDTQYF.

The chain recombines TRBV7-9 with TRBJ1-1, with D uncertain. V shed 1 base and J shed 3 bases, with 9 bases lying between them. The germline CDR1 and CDR2 sequences are SEHNR and FQNEAQ (reference sequence). The CDR3 totals 14 residues. CDR3 sequence (DNA): TGTGCCAGCAGCTTAGGCGCTGTGGACACTGAAGCTTTCTTT. Its translation: CASSLGAVDTEAFF.

The chain is built from TRBV2 and TRBJ2-3; D is uncertain. The CDR3 runs 13 residues. The V end was cut by 4 bases, the J end by 1 base, with 6 bases between. The germline gives CDR1 SNHLY, CDR2 FYNNEI. CDR3 sequence (DNA): TGTGCCAGCAGTGTTTCAGGCACAGATACGCAGTATTTT. Protein product: CASSVSGTDTQYF. The full variable domain, completed using reference TRBV2 and TRBJ2-3, is EPEVTQTPSHQVTQMGQEVILRCVPISNHLYFYWYRQILGQKVEFLVSFYNNEISEKSEIFDDQFSVERPDGSNFTLKIRSTKLEDSAMYFCASSVSGTDTQYFGPGTRLTVL.

In this sample, this clone turned up a few times. V usage is TRBV18 and J usage is TRBJ2-2; D remains unclear. Germline V gene lookup returns CDR1 KGHSH and CDR2 LQKENI. Trimming took off 3 bases at V and 7 bases at J, with 6 bases between the two ends. This CDR3 is 12 amino acids long. CDR3 residues: CASSPYRGELFF. CDR3 nucleotides: TGTGCCAGCTCACCCTACCGCGGGGAGCTGTTTTTT. The full variable domain, rest sourced from reference TRBV18 and TRBJ2-2, is NAGVMQNPRHLVRRRGQEARLRCSPMKGHSHVYWYRQLPEEGLKFMVYLQKENIIDESGMPKERFSAEFPKEGPSILRIQQVVRGDSAAYFCASSPYRGELFFGEGSRLTVL.

CDR3 amino acids: CASSSYTGDDGYTF. In DNA form, the CDR3 reads TGTGCCAGCTCGTCCTATACAGGGGACGATGGCTACACCTTC. V gene TRBV18 combines with J gene TRBJ1-2; 7 nucleotides align to TRBD1. J lost 6 bases, V lost 6 bases, and 10 bases had no gene match. The CDR3 is 14 residues long. The germline CDR1 and CDR2 sequences are KGHSH and LQKENI.

V and J are TRBV7-7 and TRBJ2-5; D is ambiguous. CDR3 length equals 13 residues. The V gene lost 2 bases and the J gene lost 7 bases, with 11 bases spanning the gap. Germline V gene data show CDR1 as SSHAT and CDR2 as FNYEAQ (reference sequence). CDR3 sequence: CASSLTSAGTQYF. CDR3 DNA: TGTGCCAGCAGCTTAACGAGCGCTGGGACCCAGTACTTC.

This clone has only one observation. CDR3 coding DNA: TGTGCCAGCAGTTACAAAGCCGCACAGGGGGTTTCCTACAATGAGCAGTTCTTC. It codes for CASSYKAAQGVSYNEQFF. The V call is TRBV6-8, the J call TRBJ2-1, with 8 bases fitting TRBD1. Unmatched junction bases numbered 10, after V lost 2 bases and J lost 1 base. The CDR3 runs 18 residues. CDR1 and CDR2 (germline): MNHGY, SAAAGT.

V gene TRBV5-1 combines with J gene TRBJ2-6; 7 nucleotides agree with TRBD1. V dropped 6 bases and J dropped 2; count of bases not matched to a gene: 2. Germline V CDR1 and CDR2: SGHRS, YFSETQ. The CDR3 totals 14 residues. CDR3 amino acids: CASTGQAGANVLTF. CDR3 sequence (DNA): TGCGCCAGCACCGGACAGGCTGGGGCCAACGTCCTGACTTTC.

V usage is TRBV18 and J usage is TRBJ1-1; TRBD1 is a possible D gene (6 bases). The CDR3 runs to 13 residues. Germline CDR1 is KGHSH and CDR2 is LQKENI. V lost 5 bases and J 0 bases, leaving 7 bases between the germline ends. CDR3 in amino acids: CASSTGLNTEAFF. For the CDR3, the DNA is TGTGCCAGCTCAACAGGGTTGAACACTGAAGCTTTCTTT.

V gene TRBV6-5 combines with J gene TRBJ2-7, with 12 bases aligning to TRBD2. From germline, CDR1 is MNHEY and CDR2 SVGAGI. The CDR3 runs to 14 residues. Trimming at V came to 8 bases and at J to 9 bases, leaving 11 bases not matched to a gene. The CDR3 region is CASGMASGRAWQYF. The CDR3 nucleotides are TGTGCCAGCGGAATGGCTAGCGGGAGGGCCTGGCAGTACTTC.

The chain employs TRBV19 and TRBJ1-2; 7 bases line up with TRBD1. Trimming removed 6 bases from V and 4 bases from J; junction bases left unmatched: 8. Germline CDR1 and CDR2: LNHDA and SQIVND (reference sequence). CDR3 length: 14 amino acids. CDR3 sequence reads: CASRRGDRAYGYTF. In nucleotides, the CDR3 is TGTGCCAGTAGGCGGGGGGACAGAGCCTATGGCTACACCTTC. The full variable domain, with the rest looked up from reference TRBV19 and TRBJ1-2, is DGGITQSPKYLFRKEGQNVTLSCEQNLNHDAMYWYRQDPGQGLRLIYYSQIVNDFQKGDIAEGYSVSREKKESFPLTVTSAQKNPTAFYLCASRRGDRAYGYTFGSGTRLTVV.

The rearrangement links TRBV7-6 to TRBJ2-5; the D gene is possibly TRBD2 (6 bases). There are 12 residues in the CDR3. The germline V gene encodes CDR1 SGHVS and CDR2 FNYEAQ. V lost 3 bases, J lost 5 bases, and 7 bases lay in between. CDR3 sequence reads: CASSFGRETQYF. CDR3 nucleotide sequence: TGTGCCAGCAGCTTTGGGAGGGAGACCCAGTACTTC.

The table lists this clone with a few counts. This chain links TRBV30 with TRBJ2-1, with D possibly being TRBD2 (5 bases). The CDR3 runs 14 residues. The V end lost 4 bases, the J end lost 2 bases, and 12 bases lay between the germline ends. Germline-derived CDR1 and CDR2 are GTSNPN and SVGIG (reference sequence). The CDR3 DNA is TGTGCCTGGATGCGAGACGGGGCCTACAATGAGCAGTTCTTC. This translates into CAWMRDGAYNEQFF. Full variable domain (outside the CDR3, taken from reference TRBV30 and TRBJ2-1): SQTIHQWPATLVQPVGSPLSLECTVEGTSNPNLYWYRQAAGRGLQLLFYSVGIGQISSEVPQNLSASRPQDRQFILSSKKLLLSDSGFYLCAWMRDGAYNEQFFGPGTRLTVL.

Here the CDR3 reads CASSRRRDRTNTEAFF. In DNA, the CDR3 is TGTGCCAGCAGTCGCCGTAGGGACAGGACGAACACTGAAGCTTTCTTT. The V gene is TRBV2, the J gene TRBJ1-1, with 8 bases matching TRBD1. Per germline, CDR1 SNHLY and CDR2 FYNNEI. The length of the CDR3 is 16 residues. Trimming cost V 5 bases and J 1 base; bases outside gene matches: 9.

The V and J genes are TRBV7-9 and TRBJ2-7; TRBD1 matches at 7 bases. Germline V CDR1 and CDR2: SEHNR, FQNEAQ (reference sequence). The J segment lost 6 bases and the V segment lost 5 bases, leaving 13 bases of the junction unmatched. The CDR3 loop spans 15 amino acids. The CDR3 loop is CASSPRDSEYSEQYF. CDR3 coding DNA: TGTGCCAGCAGCCCTAGGGACAGCGAATACAGCGAGCAGTACTTC.

J is TRBJ2-7 and V is TRBV7-2; 12 bases agree with TRBD2. CDR3 length equals 15 residues. Germline V gene sequence: CDR1 SGHTA, CDR2 FQGNSA. V was clipped by 3 bases and J by 4 bases; unmatched bases: 4. CDR3 DNA sequence: TGTGCCAGCAGCTTCACTAGCGGGAGGAGGTACGAGCAGTACTTC. This sequence encodes CASSFTSGRRYEQYF.

The chain combines TRBV7-9 with TRBJ2-7, with 10 bases aligning to TRBD1. Germline V gene sequence: CDR1 SEHNR, CDR2 FQNEAQ (reference sequence). Trimming cost V 5 bases and J 6 bases; bases outside gene matches: 1. This CDR3 has 12 residues. The CDR3 loop is CASSGTGAEQYF. For the CDR3, the DNA is TGTGCCAGCAGCGGGACAGGGGCCGAGCAGTACTTC.

V gene TRBV5-1 combines with J gene TRBJ2-2; no clear D gene. The CDR3 consists of 12 residues. Trimming cost V 0 bases and J 7 bases, with 4 bases left between them. CDR1 and CDR2 (germline): SGHRS, YFSETQ. As DNA, the CDR3 is TGCGCCAGCAGCTTGGCCAACGGGGAGCTGTTTTTT. Protein product: CASSLANGELFF.